A selection of T cell receptor beta chains follows, all from one sample in a study of T cell changes during pregnancy in multiple sclerosis. Using immunoSEQ multiplex PCR, the repertoire was profiled, and TCRdb retains in-frame clones only, with some absent. The sample shows tens of thousands of clones, 92% of them seen only once. Sequenced material: CD4+ T cells from peripheral blood mononuclear cells, taken in the third trimester of pregnancy. These receptors originate from a female donor with multiple sclerosis, enrolled in a pregnancy study. The CDR3 runs from the conserved cysteine through the conserved F or W. A D gene is named only where the DNA matches it firmly. Not all rows give a size; the values are once, few, many and, for expanded clones, a class.

NA	TRBV6-1	TRBD2	TRBJ2-1	CASSDRLAGNEQFF	TGTGCCAGCAGTGACAGACTAGCGGGAAACGAGCAGTTCTTC
NA	TRBV4-2	NA	TRBJ1-3	CASSQDRAGHTIYF	TGTGCCAGCAGCCAAGATAGAGCGGGACACACCATATATTTT
once	TRBV19	TRBD1	TRBJ2-3	CASSEGQGTDTQYF	TGTGCCAGTAGTGAGGGACAGGGCACAGATACGCAGTATTTT
NA	TRBV12-1	NA	TRBJ1-2	CASSLTGTAASNYGYTF	TGTGCCAGCAGCCTCACCGGGACAGCTGCATCTAACTATGGCTACACCTTC
NA	TRBV7-2	NA	TRBJ2-7	CASSYNYEQYF	TGTGCCAGCAGCTACAACTACGAGCAGTACTTC
NA	TRBV30	TRBD1	TRBJ2-1	CAWDRGQAEQFF	TGTGCCTGGGACAGGGGGCAAGCTGAGCAGTTCTTC
NA	TRBV29-1	TRBD1	TRBJ1-5	CSARTGSNQPQHF	TGCAGCGCAAGGACAGGGTCCAATCAGCCCCAGCATTTT
NA	TRBV6-5	TRBD1	TRBJ1-1	CASSYSTGADTEAFF	TGTGCCAGCAGTTACTCTACAGGGGCGGACACTGAAGCTTTCTTT
few	TRBV2	NA	TRBJ1-5	CASSGMNTEARNQPQHF	TGTGCCAGCAGTGGTATGAACACCGAAGCGCGAAATCAGCCCCAGCATTTT
NA	TRBV4-2	NA	TRBJ2-7	CASSQAEGQVSDEQYF	TGTGCCAGCAGCCAAGCAGAGGGACAAGTCTCCGACGAGCAGTACTTC
NA	TRBV12-5	TRBD2	TRBJ2-3	CASGPKRERTDTQYF	TGTGCTAGTGGCCCCAAGCGGGAGCGCACAGATACGCAGTATTTT
NA	TRBV14	TRBD2	TRBJ2-1	CASSQEIGRATDNEQFF	TGTGCCAGCAGCCAAGAGATCGGGAGGGCCACAGACAATGAGCAGTTCTTC
NA	TRBV5-1	TRBD1	TRBJ1-1	CASSLLGQGGTEAFF	TGCGCCAGCAGCTTGTTGGGACAGGGAGGCACTGAAGCTTTCTTT
NA	TRBV7-8	TRBD1	TRBJ1-2	CASSLGPDRTNYGYTF	TGTGCCAGCAGCTTAGGGCCGGACAGGACAAACTATGGCTACACCTTC
NA	TRBV11-2	TRBD2	TRBJ2-3	CASSLVWAGGTDTQYF	TGTGCCAGCAGCTTAGTCTGGGCGGGAGGGACAGATACGCAGTATTTT
NA	TRBV7-2	NA	TRBJ2-5	CASSIGGAEETQYF	TGTGCCAGCAGTATTGGGGGGGCAGAAGAGACCCAGTACTTC
NA	TRBV6-1	NA	TRBJ2-6	CASTLAQGLANVLTF	TGTGCCAGCACCTTGGCCCAGGGGTTGGCCAACGTCCTGACTTTC
NA	TRBV6-5	TRBD1	TRBJ1-4	CASSGQGNEKLFF	TGTGCCAGCAGTGGACAGGGGAACGAAAAACTGTTTTTT
NA	TRBV27	NA	TRBJ1-4	CASGGLATNEKLFF	TGTGCCAGCGGGGGACTAGCAACTAATGAAAAACTGTTTTTT
NA	TRBV10-3	NA	TRBJ2-2	CAISDSRGAGELFF	TGTGCCATCAGTGACTCGAGAGGAGCCGGGGAGCTGTTTTTT
NA	TRBV5-1	NA	TRBJ2-7	CASSWASSYEQYF	TGCGCCAGCAGCTGGGCAAGTAGCTACGAGCAGTACTTC
NA	TRBV6-1	NA	TRBJ1-1	CASSTGQRLDEAFF	TGTGCCAGCAGTACGGGACAAAGGTTGGATGAAGCTTTCTTT
NA	TRBV18	TRBD2	TRBJ2-7	CASSPPRRVAGGAYEQYF	TGTGCCAGCTCACCACCTCGTCGAGTAGCGGGAGGCGCCTACGAGCAGTACTTC
NA	TRBV18	TRBD1	TRBJ2-2	CASSPDRGNTGELFF	TGTGCCAGCTCACCGGACAGGGGTAACACCGGGGAGCTGTTTTTT
NA	TRBV5-4	TRBD2	TRBJ2-5	CASRREGRETQYF	TGTGCCAGCAGGCGGGAGGGCCGGGAGACCCAGTACTTC
NA	TRBV5-4	TRBD2	TRBJ2-1	CASSLQSSGRDEQFF	TGTGCCAGCAGCCTGCAGTCTAGCGGGAGGGATGAGCAGTTCTTC
NA	TRBV19	TRBD1	TRBJ1-4	CASSRTGATKKLFF	TGTGCCAGTAGTAGGACAGGGGCCACCAAAAAACTGTTTTTT
once	TRBV7-2	NA	TRBJ2-1	CASRPRRGLIRDNEQFF	TGTGCCAGCAGGCCCAGGAGGGGGCTAATAAGGGACAATGAGCAGTTCTTC
NA	TRBV28	NA	TRBJ2-2	CASSQGGDTGELFF	TGTGCCAGCAGTCAGGGTGGTGACACCGGGGAGCTGTTTTTT
NA	TRBV6-5	NA	TRBJ2-2	CASSGGNTGELFF	TGTGCCAGCAGCGGGGGGAACACCGGGGAGCTGTTTTTT
NA	TRBV25-1	NA	TRBJ2-6	CASSRGSAPGANVLTF	TGTGCCAGCAGTCGCGGGTCGGCCCCTGGGGCCAACGTCCTGACTTTC
NA	TRBV28	TRBD1	TRBJ1-6	CASKPGQRVGHSPLHF	TGTGCCAGCAAACCGGGACAGAGGGTCGGACATTCACCCCTCCACTTT
NA	TRBV14	NA	TRBJ2-1	CASSQWTGLRGEQFF	TGTGCCAGCAGCCAATGGACCGGGTTAAGGGGGGAGCAGTTCTTC
few	TRBV6-5	TRBD2	TRBJ2-3	CASSPWGGITDTQYF	TGTGCCAGCAGTCCCTGGGGGGGAATCACAGATACGCAGTATTTT
NA	TRBV19	NA	TRBJ1-5	CASKSSIGGYSNQPQHF	TGTGCCAGTAAGAGTAGTATCGGCGGGTATAGCAATCAGCCCCAGCATTTT
NA	TRBV5-8	NA	TRBJ2-7	CASSFPNLLPYEQYF	TGTGCCAGCAGCTTCCCCAACCTCCTACCTTACGAGCAGTACTTC
NA	TRBV5-1	NA	TRBJ2-7	CASSLGQSYEQYF	TGCGCCAGCAGCTTGGGACAGTCCTACGAGCAGTACTTC
few	TRBV12-5	TRBD2	TRBJ2-3	CASGGIAGGPSTDTQYF	TGTGCTAGTGGTGGGATAGCGGGAGGGCCCTCCACAGATACGCAGTATTTT
NA	TRBV29-1	NA	TRBJ1-1	CSAGKWSTEAFF	TGCAGCGCCGGGAAGTGGAGCACTGAAGCTTTCTTT
once	TRBV2	NA	TRBJ2-5	CASSAGFSTQETQYF	TGTGCCAGCAGTGCGGGGTTCAGTACTCAAGAGACCCAGTACTTC
NA	TRBV30	NA	TRBJ1-1	CAWSVEGNTEAFF	TGTGCCTGGAGTGTTGAGGGGAACACTGAAGCTTTCTTT
NA	TRBV5-6	NA	TRBJ1-5	CASSLTRGGRVGQPQHF	TGTGCCAGCAGCCTGACTCGCGGGGGTCGGGTAGGACAGCCCCAGCATTTT
NA	TRBV7-9	TRBD1	TRBJ1-3	CASSLGRTGSGNTIYF	TGTGCCAGCAGCTTAGGGCGGACAGGGTCTGGAAACACCATATATTTT
NA	TRBV25-1	TRBD1	TRBJ2-3	CASSGWDRGRTTDTQYF	TGTGCCAGCAGTGGCTGGGACAGGGGGCGAACCACAGATACGCAGTATTTT
NA	TRBV7-2	TRBD1	TRBJ1-2	CASSLSQGQSYGYTF	TGTGCCAGCAGCTTATCCCAGGGACAGAGTTATGGCTACACCTTC
few	TRBV5-6	TRBD1	TRBJ1-2	CASSGGTGGAGYGYTF	TGTGCCAGCAGCGGTGGGACAGGGGGCGCGGGCTATGGCTACACCTTC
NA	TRBV28	NA	TRBJ2-3	CASSFSPIGLSSDTQYF	TGTGCCAGCAGTTTTTCCCCCATAGGACTATCATCAGATACGCAGTATTTT
NA	TRBV7-2	TRBD2	TRBJ2-1	CASSETSGEYNEQFF	TGTGCCAGCAGCGAGACTAGCGGAGAGTACAATGAGCAGTTCTTC
NA	TRBV5-6	NA	TRBJ2-6	CASSLGGADGSGANVLTF	TGTGCCAGCAGCTTAGGAGGAGCAGATGGGTCTGGGGCCAACGTCCTGACTTTC
NA	TRBV2	TRBD2	TRBJ2-5	CASRTGTSLFKTQYF	TGTGCCAGCAGAACCGGGACTAGCCTGTTTAAGACCCAGTACTTC
NA	TRBV5-1	TRBD1	TRBJ1-1	CASSYNPRQGNTEAFF	TGCGCCAGCAGCTACAACCCGAGACAGGGCAACACTGAAGCTTTCTTT
NA	TRBV7-2	TRBD1	TRBJ1-2	CASSLGGTDNYGYTF	TGTGCCAGCAGCTTAGGTGGGACAGATAACTATGGCTACACCTTC
NA	TRBV6-5	NA	TRBJ2-4	CASSSSYDRRNIQYF	TGTGCCAGCAGCTCCTCCTACGACAGACGAAACATTCAGTACTTC
NA	TRBV27	TRBD1	TRBJ1-4	CASSLRAGGAVDEKLFF	TGTGCCAGCAGTTTAAGGGCAGGGGGCGCAGTGGACGAAAAACTGTTTTTT
NA	TRBV6-1	NA	TRBJ2-5	CASTALGGSQYF	TGTGCCAGCACCGCCTTAGGGGGAAGCCAGTACTTC
NA	TRBV5-6	TRBD1	TRBJ2-7	CASSSTGTVFEQYF	TGTGCCAGCAGCTCCACCGGGACAGTTTTCGAGCAGTACTTC
NA	TRBV7-9	NA	TRBJ1-1	CASSFGPGGRDTEAFF	TGTGCCAGCAGCTTTGGCCCGGGGGGCCGTGACACTGAAGCTTTCTTT
few	TRBV9	TRBD1	TRBJ1-5	CASSARDRPNQPQHF	TGTGCCAGCAGCGCCCGGGACAGGCCTAATCAGCCCCAGCATTTT
NA	TRBV6-5	TRBD1	TRBJ1-4	CASSRQGGEKLFF	TGTGCCAGCAGCCGACAGGGGGGTGAAAAACTGTTTTTT